This T cell receptor beta chain comes out of a study of follicular helper T cells after annual influenza vaccination. This sample's time point: 2014-2015 season, 7 days after vaccination. TCRdb's table, derived via immunoSEQ multiplex PCR, lists solely in-frame clones and lacks some. Among approximately 9,500 clones listed, approximately 80% were seen once. In this sample, this clone turned up once. This CDR3 has 14 residues. The germline CDR1 and CDR2 sequences are KGHSH and LQKENI. V gave up 4 bases and J gave up 3 bases, with 13 bases separating them. The chain joins TRBV18 to TRBJ2-7; D might be TRBD1 (5 bases). The sample here was CXCR5- memory CD4+ T cells sorted from blood, taken 7 days after influenza vaccination. This TCR was sampled from an adult who received the influenza vaccine. The CDR3 sequence is CASSLRQGNYEQYF. DNA for the CDR3: TGTGCCAGCTCACTACGTCAGGGCAACTACGAGCAGTACTTC. Using reference TRBV18 and TRBJ2-7 for the parts outside the CDR3, the full variable domain is NAGVMQNPRHLVRRRGQEARLRCSPMKGHSHVYWYRQLPEEGLKFMVYLQKENIIDESGMPKERFSAEFPKEGPSILRIQQVVRGDSAAYFCASSLRQGNYEQYFGPGTRLTVT.